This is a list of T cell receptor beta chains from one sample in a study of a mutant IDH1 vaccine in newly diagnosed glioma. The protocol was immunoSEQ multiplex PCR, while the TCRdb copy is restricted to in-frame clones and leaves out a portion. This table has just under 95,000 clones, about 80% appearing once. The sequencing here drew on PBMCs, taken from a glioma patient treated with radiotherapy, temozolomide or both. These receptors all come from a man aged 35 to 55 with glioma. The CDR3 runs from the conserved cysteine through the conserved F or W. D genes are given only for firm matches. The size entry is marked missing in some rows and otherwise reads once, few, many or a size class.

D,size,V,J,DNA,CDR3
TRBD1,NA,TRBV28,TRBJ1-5,TGTGCCAGCAGTTTCCAGGGGGGAAGCAATCAGCCCCAGCATTTT,CASSFQGGSNQPQHF
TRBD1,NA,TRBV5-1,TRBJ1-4,TGCGCCAGCAGCTCGACAGGGGGCTCTGTAAATGAAAAACTGTTTTTT,CASSSTGGSVNEKLFF
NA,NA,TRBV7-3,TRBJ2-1,TGTGCCAGCAGCTTAACCGGTGGGCTGGCCCGCAATGAGCAGTTCTTC,CASSLTGGLARNEQFF
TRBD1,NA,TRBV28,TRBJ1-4,TGTGCCAGCAGCAGGACAGGGTGGGGTAATGAAAAACTGTTTTTT,CASSRTGWGNEKLFF
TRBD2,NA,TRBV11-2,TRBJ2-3,TGCGCCAGCAGCCCATCGACTAGCGGGGGGGCCTGGGCAGATACGCAGTATTTT,CASSPSTSGGAWADTQYF
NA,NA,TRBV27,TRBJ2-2,TGTGCCAGCAGTTCCTACAGCTCAACGAACACCGGGGAGCTGTTTTTT,CASSSYSSTNTGELFF
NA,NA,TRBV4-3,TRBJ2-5,TGCGCCAGCAGCCAAGATGCGGCAGGCCAAGAGACCCAGTACTTC,CASSQDAAGQETQYF
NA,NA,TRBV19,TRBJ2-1,TGTGCCAGTCGGGACGGCTACAATGAGCAGTTCTTC,CASRDGYNEQFF
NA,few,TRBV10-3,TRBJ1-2,TGTGCCATCACTTCGGACAAGAACTATGGCTACACCTTC,CAITSDKNYGYTF
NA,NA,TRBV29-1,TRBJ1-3,TGCAGCGTTGATCCCGGACACTCTGGAAACACCATATATTTT,CSVDPGHSGNTIYF
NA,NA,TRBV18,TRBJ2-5,TGTGCCAGCTCACCACCACTGGCAGGGTGGGTTACAGAGACCCAGTACTTC,CASSPPLAGWVTETQYF
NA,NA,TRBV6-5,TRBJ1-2,TGTGCCAGTCGGACTTTGGATGGCTACACCTTC,CASRTLDGYTF
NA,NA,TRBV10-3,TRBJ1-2,TGTGCCATCAGTGAGTTTGGGGAGATCTATGGCTACACCTTC,CAISEFGEIYGYTF
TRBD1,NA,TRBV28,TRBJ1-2,TGTGCCAGCAGTTTCCTGACAGGGAGGGGCTACACCTTC,CASSFLTGRGYTF
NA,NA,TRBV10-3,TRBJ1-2,TGTGCCACCCAGGACAGCACTCTTAACTATGGCTACACCTTC,CATQDSTLNYGYTF
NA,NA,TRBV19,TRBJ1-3,TGTGCCAGTCAAACTTCTGGAAACACCATATATTTT,CASQTSGNTIYF
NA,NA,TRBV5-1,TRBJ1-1,TGCGCCAGCAGCTCTCTCCGACGGATGAACACTGAAGCTTTCTTT,CASSSLRRMNTEAFF
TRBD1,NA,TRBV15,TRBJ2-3,TGTGCCACCAGCGTGAGTAGGACAGGGGTCACAGATACGCAGTATTTT,CATSVSRTGVTDTQYF
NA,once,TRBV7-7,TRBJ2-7,TGTGCTAGCAGCCTTCGGACGGGAGCCTACGAGCAGTACTTC,CASSLRTGAYEQYF
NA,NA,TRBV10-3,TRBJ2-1,TGTGCCATCAGTAATCAGAGGGAGCAGTTCTTC,CAISNQREQFF
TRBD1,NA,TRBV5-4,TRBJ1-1,TGTGCCAGCAGCTTGGTCCCCCGGGACAGGGCCCCTAACACTGAAGCTTTCTTT,CASSLVPRDRAPNTEAFF
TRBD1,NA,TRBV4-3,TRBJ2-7,TGCGCCAGCAGCCAAGATGGAGGGACAGGCAACGAGCAGTACTTC,CASSQDGGTGNEQYF
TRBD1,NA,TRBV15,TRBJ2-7,TGTGCCACCAGAGGGACAGTCTCCTACGAGCAGTACTTC,CATRGTVSYEQYF
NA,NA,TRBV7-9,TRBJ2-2,TGTGCCAGCAGCTTATTTTCCGGGGAGCTGTTTTTT,CASSLFSGELFF
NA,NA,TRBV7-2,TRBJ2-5,TGTGCCAGCAGCTTAGCGTCCGGGGGCGCGTACTTC,CASSLASGGAYF
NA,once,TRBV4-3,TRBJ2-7,TGCGCCAGCAGCCTCCAGCGTACCGGCCCCTACGAGCAGTACTTC,CASSLQRTGPYEQYF
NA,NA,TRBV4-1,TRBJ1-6,TGCGCCAGCAGCCATCAGGGTAGAGATAATTCACCCCTCCACTTT,CASSHQGRDNSPLHF
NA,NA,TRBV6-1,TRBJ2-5,TGTGCCAGCAGCAACCGGTACCAAGAGACCCAGTACTTC,CASSNRYQETQYF